Below, 3 T cell receptor beta chains from the same sample are listed, as sequenced in a study of T cell responses to AZD1222 COVID-19 vaccine. The data were produced by immunoSEQ multiplex PCR, yet TCRdb's version contains in-frame clones alone and is incomplete. The sample consists of 80,000 or so clones, about 85% of them appearing once. The sample consisted of peripheral blood, taken on day 0 of AZD1222 vaccination. These receptors were collected from an adult in good health.

The genes are TRBV29-1 and TRBJ2-1; TRBD1 matches at 12 bases. V was clipped by 7 bases and J by 15 bases; unmatched bases: 10. Germline assignment: CDR1 SQVTM and CDR2 ANQGSEA. The length of the CDR3 is 12 residues. CDR3 in amino acids: CSAQGQGAFTFF. The CDR3 region has the DNA TGCAGCGCCCAGGGACAGGGGGCCTTCACGTTCTTC.

This chain uses TRBV6-5 with TRBJ1-4, with 7 bases identical to TRBD1. This CDR3 is 15 amino acids long. After removal of 7 bases from V and 4 bases from J, the junction contained 9 bases not matched to a gene. Per the germline V gene, CDR1 is MNHEY and CDR2 is SVGAGI. The CDR3 sequence: CASTYGTVLNEKLFF. CDR3 DNA: TGTGCCAGCACCTACGGGACAGTCCTTAATGAAAAACTGTTTTTT.

This chain connects TRBV28 to TRBJ1-5; maybe TRBD1 (6 bases). The CDR3 length is 15 residues. Deletions cut 6 bases from V and 7 bases from J, with 19 bases between. Germline loops: CDR1 MDHEN, CDR2 SYDVKM. The CDR3 bases are TGTGCCAGCAGCTACGCCGGGGGGCAGGAACAGCCCCAGCATTTT. Amino acid sequence: CASSYAGGQEQPQHF.